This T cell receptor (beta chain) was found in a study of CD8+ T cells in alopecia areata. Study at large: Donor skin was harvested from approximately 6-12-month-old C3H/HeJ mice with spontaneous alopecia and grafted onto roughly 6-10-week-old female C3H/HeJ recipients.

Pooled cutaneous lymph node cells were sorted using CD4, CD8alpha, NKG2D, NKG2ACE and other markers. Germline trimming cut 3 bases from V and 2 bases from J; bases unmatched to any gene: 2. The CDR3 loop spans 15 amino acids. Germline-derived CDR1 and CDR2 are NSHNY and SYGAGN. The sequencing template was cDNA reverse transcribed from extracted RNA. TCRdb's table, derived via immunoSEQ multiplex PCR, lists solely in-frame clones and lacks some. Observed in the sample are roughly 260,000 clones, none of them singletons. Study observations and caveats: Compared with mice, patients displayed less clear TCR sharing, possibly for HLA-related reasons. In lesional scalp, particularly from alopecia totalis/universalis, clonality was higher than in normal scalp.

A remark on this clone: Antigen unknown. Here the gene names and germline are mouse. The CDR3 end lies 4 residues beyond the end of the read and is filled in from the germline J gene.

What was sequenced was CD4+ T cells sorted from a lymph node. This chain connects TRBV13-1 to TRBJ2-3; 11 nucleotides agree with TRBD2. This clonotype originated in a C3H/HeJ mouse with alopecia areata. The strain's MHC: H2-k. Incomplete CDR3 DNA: TGTGCCAGCAGTGTGACTGGGGGGGATGCAGAA. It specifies CASSVTGGDAE. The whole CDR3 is CASSVTGGDAETLYF.